This T cell receptor (beta chain) was found in a study of early T cells in non-severe SARS-CoV-2 infection. This clonotype was counted ten times or more. TCRdb ran MiXCR on the 5' RACE reads and lists one entry per CDR3 protein. The sample carries roughly 100,000 distinct CDR3 sequences, 11% to 15% recorded once. From germline, CDR1 is SEHNR and CDR2 FQNEAQ (reference sequence). This CDR3 comprises 14 residues. The V end was cut by 1 base, the J end by 0 bases, with 6 bases between. The source is an adult who was a healthcare worker with PCR-confirmed SARS-CoV-2 infection or an uninfected control (not recorded which). The chain links TRBV7-9 to TRBJ2-5; D is perhaps TRBD1 (5 bases). Sequencing input: whole blood. The CDR3 bases are TGTGCCAGCAGCTTAGGGGGCAACCAAGAGACCCAGTACTTC. Translated, it gives CASSLGGNQETQYF.